This T cell receptor beta chain comes out of a study of blood T cells in healthy people across ages. Findings and limits, study-wide: Diversity of TCR beta per million T cells declined in a roughly linear way with age. In long-lived donors, naive CD4+ cell counts and diversity exceeded those of aged donors.

Looked up from germline, CDR1 is SGHRS and CDR2 is YFSETQ. V gave up 1 base and J gave up 5 bases; unmatched junction bases: 6. The CDR3 is made up of 16 amino acids. Alongside a J-beta primer mix, a sample-barcoded 5' primer served in a second PCR lasting about 6 to 11 cycles. TCRdb independently ran MiXCR on the 5' RACE reads; one entry per CDR3 protein. The table shows approximately 780,000 distinct CDR3 sequences, with around a quarter occurring only once. In regard to this clonotype: Its target is unknown.

In addition, the sample was reused for a study of T cells of mothers and their children. This second study says: The authors added sample barcodes and 2-4 random nucleotides using the M1S primer of the second PCR.

This clonotype was obtained from a boy aged 5-17 years in good health. Sample: blood. The chain employs TRBV5-1 and TRBJ2-1; 10 positions match TRBD2. The CDR3 sequence: CASSLRRLAGDNEQFF. Written as DNA, the CDR3 is TGCGCCAGCAGCTTGCGTCGCCTAGCGGGAGACAATGAGCAGTTCTTC.